This TCR beta chain comes out of a study of radiotherapy plus CTLA-4 blockade in lung cancer (dated by TCRdb to the late 2010s). In terms of the full investigation: Objective responses occurred in more than 15% of enrolled patients, and 30% to 40% achieved disease control. Overall study results and their limits: After treatment with radiotherapy and ipilimumab, TCR clones that came from tumors expanded in the peripheral blood. The strongest predictors of response were reported to be early dynamic shifts in blood T cell clones along with a rise in serum interferon-beta following radiation.

With respect to this clone: Which antigen it targets is not known. Base qualities are not recorded, but no much larger clone differs from it by a single base.

Library preparation employed the immunoSEQ multiplex PCR assay. As stored in TCRdb, this immuneACCESS dataset retains in-frame rearrangements with V and J assigned. A fraction of the clones does not appear; measured against another copy, unresolved V genes explain less than half of the discrepancy, and the remainder lacks a known reason. The sample table lists tens of thousands of clones, roughly 86% of them with a count of one. The ten largest make up roughly 17% of the sample. Between the V and J ends, shortened by 6 bases and 0 bases respectively, the junction contains 9 bases. The CDR3 holds 13 amino acids from the cysteine to the phenylalanine. Solely the CDR3 DNA is kept, with 39 bases framed from the first base. Looking up the germline V gene yields CDR1 SQVTM and CDR2 ANQGSEA. The study evaluated CTLA-4 blockade (ipilimumab) given together with focal radiation therapy in patients who had chemo-refractory metastatic non-small-cell lung cancer.

The chain uses TRBV29-1 and TRBJ1-3, with the D gene not clear enough to name. The clonotype originates from a human donor with non-small cell lung cancer that progressed on radiotherapy plus ipilimumab. Sequenced material: peripheral blood, taken from a patient treated with radiotherapy plus ipilimumab. The CDR3 protein is CSVQESSGNTIYF. At the DNA level, the sequence is TGCAGCGTGCAGGAATCCTCTGGAAACACCATATATTTT.